These 17 T cell receptor beta chains originate from one sample sequenced in a study of blood T cells in healthy people across ages. A J-beta primer mix and a sample-barcoded 5' primer were used in a second PCR of about 6 to 12 cycles. A single record per CDR3 protein comes from TCRdb applying MiXCR to the 5' RACE reads. The sample shows around 1.7 million distinct CDR3 sequences, 28% of them seen only once. Sequenced input: blood. The receptor set was obtained from a woman in her 30s in good health.

This chain uses TRBV7-9 with TRBJ2-7, with D possibly matching TRBD1 (5 bases). This CDR3 contains 15 residues. The V gene's germline CDR1 is SEHNR and CDR2 FQNEAQ (reference sequence). The V end lost 5 bases, the J end lost 2 bases, and 16 bases lay between the germline ends. The CDR3 DNA is TGTGCCAGCAGCCCGAGCAGGGTGATGACCTACGAGCAGTACTTC. This gives the protein CASSPSRVMTYEQYF. The whole variable domain, remainder taken from reference TRBV7-9 and TRBJ2-7, is DTGVSQNPRHKITKRGQNVTFRCDPISEHNRLYWYRQTLGQGPEFLTYFQNEAQLEKSRLLSDRFSAERPKGSFSTLEIQRTEQGDSAMYLCASSPSRVMTYEQYFGPGTRLTVT.

The chain combines TRBV7-9 with TRBJ2-3; D ambiguous. The CDR3 has 15 amino acids. Trimming stripped 2 bases from V and 0 bases from J, with 9 bases between. Germline V gene sequence: CDR1 SEHNR, CDR2 FQNEAQ (reference sequence). Here the CDR3 DNA reads TGTGCCAGCAGCTTAACGGACGGAAGCACAGATACGCAGTATTTT. This codes for CASSLTDGSTDTQYF.

This clonotype is a singleton in its sample. A much larger clone differs by one base, so this may be a read error. V and J are TRBV20-1 and TRBJ2-4; maybe TRBD2 (5 bases). Germline V CDR1 and CDR2: DFQATT, SNEGSKA (reference sequence). The CDR3 is 13 amino acids. CDR3 DNA: TGCAGTGCTAGCGGGATAGCCAAAAACATTCAGGACTTC. Its protein is CSASGIAKNIQDF.

This clonotype appeared a few times. V usage is TRBV11-2 and J usage is TRBJ1-4, with D maybe TRBD1 (5 bases). Trimming took 5 bases from V and 8 from J, leaving 12 bases between them. The CDR3 contains 13 residues. Germline CDR1 is SGHAT and CDR2 is FQNNGV. CDR3: CASSRQGWEKLFF. For the CDR3, the DNA is TGTGCCAGCAGCCGCCAGGGTTGGGAAAAACTGTTTTTT.

Note on this clonotype: A read error is possible here, since a much larger clone lies one base away. V gene TRBV7-9 combines with J gene TRBJ2-3, with 14 bases lining up with TRBD2. The CDR3 sequence is 15 residues long. Germline loops: CDR1 SEHNR, CDR2 FQNEAQ (reference sequence). The CDR3 protein is CAGSLTSGRGDTQYF. DNA for the CDR3: TGTGCCGGCAGCTTGACTAGCGGGAGGGGAGATACGCAGTATTTT.

This clonotype was picked up a small number of times. The rearrangement links TRBV20-1 to TRBJ2-3; 7 bases line up with TRBD2. The CDR3 is 14 residues long. The germline gives CDR1 DFQATT, CDR2 SNEGSKA (reference sequence). Trimming cost V 3 bases and J 2 bases; bases outside gene matches: 5. In DNA, the CDR3 is TGCAGTGCTAGGATTGCGGGGGTCACAGATACGCAGTATTTT. Protein: CSARIAGVTDTQYF.

This rearrangement joins TRBV9 to TRBJ2-1; 8 nucleotides match TRBD2. In germline, CDR1 is SGDLS, CDR2 YYNGEE. The CDR3 totals 16 residues. V shed 0 bases and J 6 bases; nucleotides not matched to a gene: 8. CDR3 loop: CASSVDAGGGSNEQFF. The CDR3 DNA is TGTGCCAGCAGCGTAGATGCGGGAGGAGGCAGCAATGAGCAGTTCTTC.

This rearrangement joins TRBV9 to TRBJ1-4; D might be TRBD1 (5 bases). The ends were cut back, 4 bases at V and 3 bases at J, with 13 bases in the middle. In germline, CDR1 is SGDLS, CDR2 YYNGEE. This CDR3 is 15 amino acids long. The CDR3 protein is CASSSEGVPNEKLFF. The CDR3 coding sequence is TGTGCCAGCAGCTCGGAAGGGGTGCCTAATGAAAAACTGTTTTTT.

J is TRBJ1-2 and V is TRBV4-3; 8 nucleotides agree with TRBD1. Germline-derived CDR1 and CDR2 are LGHNA and YSLEER. The CDR3 loop spans 17 amino acids. The ends lost 4 bases at V and 7 bases at J; junction bases unmatched: 17. The CDR3 loop reads CASSPGEDRVAGSGYTF. The CDR3 nucleotides are TGCGCCAGCAGCCCAGGGGAGGACAGGGTGGCCGGAAGTGGCTACACCTTC.

For this clonotype: A much larger clonotype is one base distant, so this may be a read error. V gene TRBV20-1 combines with J gene TRBJ2-7; 13 nucleotides agree with TRBD2. Germline V gene data show CDR1 as DFQATT and CDR2 as SNEGSKA (reference sequence). CDR3 length equals 16 residues. CDR3 sequence reads: CSAGDLRTSGSNEQYF. CDR3 sequence (DNA): TGCAGTGCTGGAGATCTTCGGACTAGCGGGAGCAACGAGCAGTACTTC.

As to this clonotype: Germline is not matched at one junction end, which may reflect a read error. CDR3 sequence (DNA): TGTGCCTGCAGCGAGATGGGACAGTTCCAAGAGACCCAGTACTTC. It translates to CACSEMGQFQETQYF. The rearrangement uses TRBV7-2 and TRBJ2-5; 7 nucleotides agree with TRBD1. This CDR3 spans 15 amino acids. CDR1 is SGHTA, CDR2 FQGNSA, per germline.

This clonotype has ten or more counts. The genes are TRBV20-1 and TRBJ2-7, with 7 nucleotides matching TRBD1. Per germline, CDR1 DFQATT and CDR2 SNEGSKA (reference sequence). The CDR3 extends over 15 amino acids. V shed 0 bases and J 1 base; nucleotides not matched to a gene: 6. CDR3 nucleotide sequence: TGCAGTGCTAGAGATCTGGCCAGGGGGTCCTACGAGCAGTACTTC. Translation: CSARDLARGSYEQYF.

This clonotype occurred many times. The chain recombines TRBV3-1 with TRBJ2-7; 7 bases agree with TRBD2. The CDR3 runs to 14 residues. Germline-derived CDR1 and CDR2 are LGHDT and YNNKEL (reference sequence). The J segment lost 4 bases and the V segment lost 2 bases, leaving 5 bases of the junction unmatched. The CDR3 protein is CASSQLRESYEQYF. In DNA form, the CDR3 reads TGTGCCAGCAGCCAATTGCGGGAGTCTTACGAGCAGTACTTC.

This clonotype was detected once. The V and J genes are TRBV5-4 and TRBJ2-7; 7 bases line up with TRBD2. CDR1 SGHNT and CDR2 YYREEE come from the germline V gene (reference sequence). CDR3 length equals 15 residues. The junction had 13 bases not matched to a gene; V was cut back by 5 bases and J by 5 bases. In DNA, the CDR3 is TGTGCCAGCAGGGCCGATACTGGCGGGAGAAACGAGCAGTACTTC. Amino acids: CASRADTGGRNEQYF.

The CDR3 DNA reads as TGTGCCACCAGTGGGACAGGGTGGGATGAGCAGTTCTTC. Protein product: CATSGTGWDEQFF. This chain links TRBV24-1 with TRBJ2-1, with TRBD1 identical over 8 bases. Trimming took 5 bases from V and 8 from J; bases not matched to a gene: 4. CDR3 length equals 13 residues. CDR1 is KGHDR and CDR2 is SFDVKD in the germline V gene.

Only a few counts were recorded for this clonotype. This chain connects TRBV5-1 to TRBJ1-3, with a weak D call TRBD1 (5 bases). V was pared by 4 bases and J by 0 bases, with 8 bases between. This CDR3 comprises 14 residues. Germline V gene data show CDR1 as SGHRS and CDR2 as YFSETQ. The CDR3 here is CASSPGTSGNTIYF. The CDR3, as DNA: TGCGCCAGCAGCCCCGGGACCTCTGGAAACACCATATATTTT.

This clonotype has a handful of counts. The rearrangement joins TRBV20-1 to TRBJ1-6; weak D call: TRBD1 (6 bases). The ends were cut back, 4 bases at V and 5 bases at J, with 12 bases in the middle. Germline V lookup: CDR1 DFQATT, CDR2 SNEGSKA (reference sequence). The CDR3 is 14 amino acids. The CDR3 region is CSAKQQGNNSPLHF. Here the CDR3 DNA reads TGCAGTGCTAAACAACAGGGCAATAATTCACCCCTCCACTTT.